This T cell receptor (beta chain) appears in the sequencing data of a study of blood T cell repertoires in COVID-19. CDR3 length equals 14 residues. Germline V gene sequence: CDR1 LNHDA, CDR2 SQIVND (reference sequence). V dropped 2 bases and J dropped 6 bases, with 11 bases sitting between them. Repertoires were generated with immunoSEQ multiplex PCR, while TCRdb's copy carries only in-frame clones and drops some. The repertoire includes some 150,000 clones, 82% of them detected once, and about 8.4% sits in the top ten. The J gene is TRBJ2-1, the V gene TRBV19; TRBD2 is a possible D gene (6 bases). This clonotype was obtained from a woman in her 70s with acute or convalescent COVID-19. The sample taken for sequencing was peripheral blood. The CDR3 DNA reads TGTGCCAGTAGTATATATAGCGGTCTCAATGAGCAGTTCTTC. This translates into CASSIYSGLNEQFF.